This T cell receptor beta chain was documented in a study of T cell changes during pregnancy in multiple sclerosis. The CDR3 spans 16 residues. Trimming removed 3 bases from V and 0 bases from J, with 12 bases in between. Germline CDR1 reads KGHSH; CDR2 reads LQKENI. Assay: immunoSEQ multiplex PCR; the TCRdb copy retains only in-frame clones and omits some. Here the sample spans about 80,000 clones, approximately 94% being singletons. This chain joins TRBV18 and TRBJ1-3; TRBD1 might be the D (5 bases). This specimen was peripheral blood, taken in the third trimester of pregnancy. The TCR was taken from a female donor with multiple sclerosis, enrolled in a pregnancy study. The CDR3 loop is CASSPAGSLSGNTIYF. CDR3 coding DNA: TGTGCCAGCTCACCGGCAGGGTCCCTCTCTGGAAACACCATATATTTT.